These T cell receptor beta chains were read from a single sample in a study of cytomegalovirus exposure and HLA in healthy donors. Profiled with immunoSEQ multiplex PCR; TCRdb holds only in-frame clones, not every one. The sample yields over 200,000 clones, 77% seen once. The specimen sequenced was PBMCs. Receptors were obtained from a woman aged 55-69 years in good health and CMV-seropositive. Both conserved end residues are part of each CDR3. D genes are given only for firm matches. Some rows have no size entry. The others give once, few or many, or a class for an expanded clone.

d_gene	v_gene	abundance	j_gene	CDR3aa	CDR3nt
NA	TRBV7-9	NA	TRBJ1-1	CASSSQGNTEAFF	TGTGCCAGCAGCTCACAGGGGAACACTGAAGCTTTCTTT
TRBD1	TRBV6-6	once	TRBJ1-2	CASKDRGDYGYTF	TGTGCCAGCAAAGACAGGGGGGACTATGGCTACACCTTC
TRBD1	TRBV5-1	NA	TRBJ1-1	CASSSEQGRTEAFF	TGCGCCAGCAGCTCGGAACAGGGGCGCACTGAAGCTTTCTTT
NA	TRBV4-3	NA	TRBJ1-2	CASSQDLPGAAGYTF	TGCGCCAGCAGCCAAGATCTACCGGGAGCTGCTGGCTACACCTTC
NA	TRBV6-1	NA	TRBJ2-7	CASSNQGYEQYF	TGTGCCAGCAGTAATCAGGGTTACGAGCAGTACTTC
NA	TRBV19	NA	TRBJ2-1	CASRSISSYNEQFF	TGTGCCAGTCGCTCAATTAGCTCCTACAATGAGCAGTTCTTC
NA	TRBV29-1	NA	TRBJ2-7	CSVLFYEQYF	TGCAGCGTACTATTCTACGAGCAGTACTTC
TRBD2	TRBV10-3	NA	TRBJ2-7	CATAEKLAGVQDEQYF	TGTGCCACCGCCGAGAAACTAGCGGGAGTTCAGGACGAGCAGTACTTC
NA	TRBV28	NA	TRBJ2-7	CASTPLGRIRPEQYF	TGTGCCAGCACCCCCCTCGGCAGGATCCGACCCGAGCAGTACTTC
TRBD2	TRBV6-5	NA	TRBJ2-3	CASSYSAGVISDTQYF	TGTGCCAGCAGTTACTCTGCGGGAGTGATTTCAGATACGCAGTATTTT
NA	TRBV28	NA	TRBJ2-2	CASSLSGQNTGELFF	TGTGCCAGCAGTTTATCAGGTCAGAACACCGGGGAGCTGTTTTTT
TRBD2	TRBV5-1	NA	TRBJ2-1	CASSNPGLAVNEQFF	TGCGCCAGCAGCAATCCGGGACTAGCAGTCAATGAGCAGTTCTTC
TRBD1	TRBV11-2	once	TRBJ1-5	CASSPRQGNQPQHF	TGTGCCAGCAGCCCACGACAGGGAAATCAGCCCCAGCATTTT
NA	TRBV5-4	NA	TRBJ1-1	CASSLDMNTEAFF	TGTGCCAGCAGCTTGGACATGAACACTGAAGCTTTCTTT
TRBD1	TRBV6-5	NA	TRBJ2-7	CASTKMTGPYEQYF	TGTGCCAGCACCAAGATGACAGGGCCCTACGAGCAGTACTTC
NA	TRBV5-5	NA	TRBJ2-7	CASSLQTQFEQYF	TGTGCCAGCAGCTTACAGACGCAATTCGAGCAGTACTTC
NA	TRBV14	NA	TRBJ1-4	CASSQTQGTTNEKLFF	TGTGCCAGCAGCCAGACGCAGGGAACAACTAATGAAAAACTGTTTTTT
TRBD1	TRBV7-9	NA	TRBJ2-7	CASSFREGAQEYF	TGTGCCAGCAGCTTCCGCGAGGGGGCTCAGGAGTACTTC
TRBD1	TRBV28	NA	TRBJ2-6	CASTDRGLGANVLTF	TGTGCCAGCACGGACAGGGGGCTTGGGGCCAACGTCCTGACTTTC
NA	TRBV5-1	NA	TRBJ2-7	CASSLAPGSPYEQYF	TGCGCCAGCAGCTTGGCCCCGGGATCCCCCTACGAGCAGTACTTC
NA	TRBV5-1	NA	TRBJ1-3	CASSLVGGAGNTIYF	TGCGCCAGCAGCTTGGTCGGGGGGGCTGGAAACACCATATATTTT
NA	TRBV18	NA	TRBJ2-5	CASSHRWETQYF	TGTGCCAGCTCACACAGATGGGAGACCCAGTACTTC
TRBD1	TRBV12-5	NA	TRBJ1-2	CASGLTLGTEFGYTF	TGTGCTAGTGGTTTAACACTCGGGACAGAATTCGGCTACACCTTC
NA	TRBV25-1	NA	TRBJ2-3	CASSEFYYGDTQYF	TGTGCCAGCAGTGAATTTTACTACGGGGATACGCAGTATTTT